This T cell receptor beta chain was documented in a study of shared clonotypes between healthy human individuals. Germline-derived CDR1 and CDR2 are SGHRS and YFSETQ. V lost 3 bases and J lost 8, with 14 bases in between. This CDR3 contains 13 residues. Using immunoSEQ multiplex PCR, the repertoire was profiled, and TCRdb retains in-frame clones only, with some absent. The table shows some 700,000 clones, with about 90% occurring only once. The rearrangement links TRBV5-1 to TRBJ1-1; D may be TRBD1 (6 bases). The specimen was memory CD8+ T cells from PBMCs. Specified subset: CD45RO+ cells pooled with CCR7-negative TemRA cells. The source of this sequence is a man between 18 and 35 years old in good health. Some clones in this sample may be carry-over from other donors' samples. The CDR3 loop reads CASSSFDRPEAFF. Here the CDR3 DNA reads TGCGCCAGCAGCTCCTTCGACAGGCCGGAAGCTTTCTTT.